The sequence of this T cell receptor (beta chain) was determined in a study of cytomegalovirus exposure and HLA in healthy donors. At the level of the study: Within the Caucasian-associated ancestry cluster were around 80% of the roughly 430 genotyped donors.

The CDR3 is made up of 16 amino acids. The V gene lost 1 base and the J gene lost 0 bases, with 9 bases spanning the gap. CDR1 and CDR2 (germline): SEHNR, FQNEAQ (reference sequence). The study, taken as a whole, reports: As a later analysis showed, a missense DCLRE1C variant was linked to trimming of TCR beta V- and J-genes. In an earlier analysis, in 587 donors, most V segments appeared productive either ~90% or ~30% of the time.

Points on this clone: Its antigen is undetermined.

The study ran its PCR with 60 Vbeta and 13 Jbeta primers. The assay was immunoSEQ multiplex PCR, and TCRdb's table has in-frame clones only and misses some. This sample's table reports approximately 100,000 clones. The sequencing input was PBMCs. This chain uses TRBV7-9 with TRBJ1-4; D is unclear. The source of this sequence is a man aged 50 to 59 in good health and CMV-seronegative. The CDR3 loop is CASSLGTGATNEKLFF. DNA of the CDR3: TGTGCCAGCAGCTTAGGGACGGGAGCAACTAATGAAAAACTGTTTTTT.